This TCR beta chain was recorded in a study of T-cell reconstitution after alpha-beta-depleted transplantation in children. Study-wide points: When one year had passed after transplant, most T-cell counts and diversity came from newly produced T cells. Expanded graft clones numbering several hundred reportedly gave rise to alpha-beta T cells about two months after transplant. Surviving recipient T cells and thymic progenitors accounted for the high day-60 TCRbeta diversity observed in some patients.

Preparation of the TCRbeta library involved a method that used unique molecular identifiers. One entry per CDR3 protein, called by TCRdb with MiXCR from the PCR reads. The data contain under 450,000 distinct CDR3 sequences, 15% to 20% of them singletons. Points on this clonotype: Its cognate antigen is unknown.

The clonotype comes from a boy under two years old who had a stem cell transplant for Wiskott-Aldrich syndrome, so the T cells may come from the graft donor. Here the sequenced sample was PBMCs, mostly from graft donor cells, taken 360 days after TCRalphabeta/CD19-depleted stem cell transplant.

The CDR3 reads CASSLPRGGSTYNEQFF. In DNA, the CDR3 is TGCGCCAGCAGCTTGCCAAGGGGGGGTTCCACCTACAATGAGCAGTTCTTC. The chain is built from TRBV5-1 and TRBJ2-1; possibly TRBD2 for D (7 bases). Trimming removed 1 base at V and 2 bases at J, with 16 bases between. This CDR3 spans 17 amino acids. Per germline, CDR1 SGHRS and CDR2 YFSETQ.